This paragraph reports one TCR beta chain. Its antigen is unknown. This sample stems from a study of cytomegalovirus exposure and HLA in healthy donors. Overall study context: The approximately 120 million unique TCR beta sequences, from roughly 170 million T cells, were found by an earlier analysis. General study points: Association with HLA alleles at 0.05 false discovery rate was found for 16,951 TCR beta sequences in a later analysis. One cluster of highly shared sequence variants probably arose as a sequencing artifact. Cytomegalovirus association was assigned to 170 or so TCR beta chains.

It was with 60 Vbeta and 13 Jbeta primers that the PCR ran. Sequencing was performed with immunoSEQ multiplex PCR; in TCRdb, only in-frame clones are kept and a portion is missing. The sample yields approximately 50,000 clones, around three quarters seen once. Trimming stripped 2 bases from V and 1 base from J, with 11 bases between. Germline V gives CDR1 SGHVS, CDR2 FNYEAQ. This CDR3 has 15 residues. The clonotype comes from a man aged 25-45 years in good health and CMV-seropositive. Specimen: PBMCs. The chain couples TRBV7-6 to TRBJ1-1; D is uncertain. The CDR3 DNA is TGTGCCAGCAGCTTACCGTCGGGGAGGAACACTGAAGCTTTCTTT. This gives the protein CASSLPSGRNTEAFF.